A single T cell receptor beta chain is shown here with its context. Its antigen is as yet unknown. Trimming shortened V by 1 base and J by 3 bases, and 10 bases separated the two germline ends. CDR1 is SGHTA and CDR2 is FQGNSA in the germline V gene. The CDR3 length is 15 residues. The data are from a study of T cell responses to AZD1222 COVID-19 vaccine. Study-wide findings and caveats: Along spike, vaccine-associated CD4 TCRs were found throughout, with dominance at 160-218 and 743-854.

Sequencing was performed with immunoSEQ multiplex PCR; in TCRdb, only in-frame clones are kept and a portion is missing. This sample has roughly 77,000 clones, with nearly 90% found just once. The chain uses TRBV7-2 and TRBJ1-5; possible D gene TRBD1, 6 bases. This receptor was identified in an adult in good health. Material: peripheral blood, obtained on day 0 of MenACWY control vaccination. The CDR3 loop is CASSLGGQTNQPQHF. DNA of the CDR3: TGTGCCAGCAGCTTAGGAGGACAGACCAATCAGCCCCAGCATTTT.